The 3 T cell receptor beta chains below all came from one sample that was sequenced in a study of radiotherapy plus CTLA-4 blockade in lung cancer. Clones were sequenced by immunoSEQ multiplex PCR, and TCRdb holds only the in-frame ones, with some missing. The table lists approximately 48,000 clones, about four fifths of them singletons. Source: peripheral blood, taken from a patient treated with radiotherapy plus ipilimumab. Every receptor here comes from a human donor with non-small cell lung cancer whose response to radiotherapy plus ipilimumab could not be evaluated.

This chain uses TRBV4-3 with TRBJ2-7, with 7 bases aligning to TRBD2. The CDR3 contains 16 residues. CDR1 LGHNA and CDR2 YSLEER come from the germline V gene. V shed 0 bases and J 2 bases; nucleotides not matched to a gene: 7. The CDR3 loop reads CASSQDEASGAYEQYF. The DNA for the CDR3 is TGCGCCAGCAGCCAAGATGAGGCTAGCGGAGCCTACGAGCAGTACTTC.

The CDR3 sequence is CASRLGKTVGYTF. The CDR3 DNA follows: TGTGCCAGCAGGCTCGGAAAGACAGTTGGCTACACCTTC. The chain combines TRBV28 with TRBJ1-2; tentatively, D is TRBD1 (5 bases). The length of the CDR3 is 13 residues. V was shortened by 6 bases and J by 7 bases, with 15 bases between the two germline ends. Germline V gene sequence: CDR1 MDHEN, CDR2 SYDVKM.

CDR3 in amino acids: CASSVDAGTGHHEQYF. Here the CDR3 DNA reads TGTGCCAGCAGCGTAGATGCTGGGACAGGGCACCACGAGCAGTACTTC. The chain employs TRBV9 and TRBJ2-7; TRBD1 matches at 9 bases. Germline loops: CDR1 SGDLS, CDR2 YYNGEE. V shed 0 bases, J shed 5 bases, and the junction held 9 bases outside the gene matches. The CDR3 contains 16 residues.